One and the same sample provided the 30 T cell receptor beta chains below, sequenced in a study of identical twins. Each CDR3 protein gets one entry after TCRdb re-called the 5' RACE reads with MiXCR. Altogether some 710,000 distinct CDR3 sequences are present, approximately 6% being singletons, with the ten largest covering roughly 1.8%. Input material: naive T cells sorted from blood. The receptors derive from a man younger than 35 in good health.

This clonotype was observed a handful of times. Mismatch with germline at one junction end may stem from a read error. The chain carries TRBV4-1 and TRBJ2-1; D gene uncertain. This CDR3 is 13 amino acids long. Germline V gives CDR1 MGHRA, CDR2 YSYEKL. CDR3 DNA sequence: TGCGCCAGCAGCAAAGATCCTTACAATGAGCAGTTCTTC. Protein product: CASSKDPYNEQFF.

This clonotype was detected ten times or more. The chain combines TRBV20-1 with TRBJ1-2; 7 nucleotides match TRBD1. Germline V gene sequence: CDR1 DFQATT, CDR2 SNEGSKA (reference sequence). The CDR3 is 12 residues long. V was pared by 3 bases and J by 8 bases, with 6 bases of the junction left unmatched. The CDR3 loop reads CSASLQGGGYTF. CDR3 DNA: TGCAGTGCTAGCTTGCAGGGGGGAGGCTACACCTTC.

This clonotype was picked up many times. V usage is TRBV29-1 and J usage is TRBJ1-4; D uncertain. Germline V gene data show CDR1 as SQVTM and CDR2 as ANQGSEA. V lost 5 bases and J lost 6, with 10 bases in between. The CDR3 spans 12 residues. The CDR3 bases are TGCAGCGTTATCGGACCAGATGAAAAACTGTTTTTT. Translated, it gives CSVIGPDEKLFF.

To note about this clonotype: This may stem from a read error, because a much larger clone lies one nucleotide away. The CDR3 does not end in the conserved phenylalanine or tryptophan, so this is likely a read error. This chain links TRBV28 with TRBJ2-5, with D maybe TRBD1 (5 bases). Germline V gives CDR1 MDHEN, CDR2 SYDVKM. V was cut by 3 bases and J by 1 base, with 6 bases left in between. CDR3 length: 13 amino acids. The CDR3 spells CASSFRAQETQYL. DNA of the CDR3: TGTGCCAGCAGTTTCAGGGCCCAAGAGACCCAGTACTTG.

For this clonotype: This may arise from a read error, as a much more abundant clone is one base away. The chain uses TRBV7-9 and TRBJ2-1; perhaps TRBD1 as D (6 bases). V lost 4 bases and J lost 9, with 16 bases in between. The germline CDR1 and CDR2 sequences are SEHNR and FQNEAQ (reference sequence). CDR3 length: 14 amino acids. CDR3 nucleotides: TGTGCCAGCAGCTGGACAGTAGAGTTGGGTGAGCAGTTCTTC. It specifies CASSWTVELGEQFF. Filled out from reference TRBV7-9 and TRBJ2-1, the complete variable domain reads DTGVSQNPRHKITKRGQNVTFRCDPISEHNRLYWYRQTLGQGPEFLTYFQNEAQLEKSRLLSDRFSAERPKGSFSTLEIQRTEQGDSAMYLCASSWTVELGEQFFGPGTRLTVL.

This clonotype was counted ten times or more. The rearrangement joins TRBV5-1 to TRBJ2-1; D remains unclear. Germline V gene lookup returns CDR1 SGHRS and CDR2 YFSETQ. There are 14 residues in the CDR3. V was trimmed by 3 bases and J by 8 bases, leaving 15 bases between them. The CDR3 region is CASSSLGSWDEQFF. The CDR3 DNA reads as TGCGCCAGCAGCTCTTTGGGTAGCTGGGATGAGCAGTTCTTC.

In this sample, this clonotype turned up many times. This chain joins TRBV20-1 and TRBJ1-1; D possibly corresponds to TRBD1 (6 bases). There are 13 residues in the CDR3. Germline values: CDR1 DFQATT, CDR2 SNEGSKA (reference sequence). The ends were cut back, 4 bases at V and 1 base at J, with 10 bases in the middle. The DNA for the CDR3 is TGCAGTGCTAAGGGGGGAAAGAACACTGAAGCTTTCTTT. Translated, it gives CSAKGGKNTEAFF.

This clonotype occurred many times. The chain is built from TRBV6-2 or TRBV6-3 and TRBJ2-7; 8 positions agree with TRBD1. The ends lost 7 bases at V and 5 bases at J; junction bases unmatched: 10. Germline assignment: CDR1 MNHEY and CDR2 SVGEGT. The CDR3 spans 14 residues. This chain's CDR3 is CASTSSRGRNEQYV. The DNA for the CDR3 is TGTGCCAGCACCTCGTCCAGGGGGCGCAACGAGCAGTACGTC.

Ten or more counts support this clonotype. The chain recombines TRBV5-1 with TRBJ1-4; 10 nucleotides line up with TRBD1. Germline loops: CDR1 SGHRS, CDR2 YFSETQ. CDR3 length: 16 residues. V shed 4 bases and J 8 bases; nucleotides not matched to a gene: 11. CDR3 sequence reads: CASSLTPGTGVEKLFF. The CDR3 nucleotides read TGCGCCAGCAGCCTTACTCCCGGGACAGGGGTCGAAAAACTGTTTTTT.

This clonotype has a count of ten or more. The chain has TRBV28 and TRBJ1-1; D might be TRBD1 (5 bases). Germline CDR1 MDHEN, CDR2 SYDVKM. Trimming took 5 bases from V and 3 from J, leaving 25 bases between them. This CDR3 spans 18 amino acids. CDR3 nucleotide sequence: TGTGCCAGCAGTAGACCGGGGGGAGCAGGCGCGCCACACACTGAAGCTTTCTTT. The encoded protein is CASSRPGGAGAPHTEAFF.

The sample holds many counts of this clonotype. This sequence joins TRBV6-2 or TRBV6-3 and TRBJ1-5, with D possibly matching TRBD1 (5 bases). Germline loops: CDR1 MNHEY, CDR2 SVGEGT. The CDR3 is 14 amino acids. V was pared by 6 bases and J by 2 bases, with 11 bases between. The CDR3 spells CASRLDIGNQPQHF. As DNA, the CDR3 is TGTGCCAGCAGACTGGACATCGGCAATCAGCCCCAGCATTTT.

The rearrangement uses TRBV9 and TRBJ2-7, with 11 positions matching TRBD2. Losses at the gene ends were 3 bases for V and 4 bases for J; bases not matched to a gene: 9. CDR1 and CDR2 from the germline V gene are SGDLS and YYNGEE. The CDR3 contains 16 residues. DNA of the CDR3: TGTGCCAGCAGCGGACCATTAGCGGGAGGGCCTTACGAGCAGTACTTC. This gives the protein CASSGPLAGGPYEQYF.

The chain recombines TRBV28 with TRBJ2-7, with D unresolved. The germline gives CDR1 MDHEN, CDR2 SYDVKM. V was cut by 5 bases and J by 2 bases, with 10 bases left in between. The CDR3 totals 13 residues. Here the CDR3 reads CASSERFTYEQYF. CDR3 nucleotides: TGTGCCAGCAGTGAAAGATTTACCTACGAGCAGTACTTC.

Remarks on this clonotype: A much larger clone differs by one base, so this may be a read error. The rearrangement joins TRBV11-1 to TRBJ2-1; D may be TRBD1 (5 bases). The V gene's germline CDR1 is SGHAT and CDR2 FQDESV (reference sequence). The CDR3 covers 14 residues. CDR3 protein: CTSRGETAYNEQFF. CDR3 nucleotide sequence: TGTACCAGCAGAGGAGAGACAGCCTACAATGAGCAGTTCTTC. The entire variable domain, with the rest obtained from reference TRBV11-1 and TRBJ2-1, is as follows: EAEVAQSPRYKITEKSQAVAFWCDPISGHATLYWYRQILGQGPELLVQFQDESVVDDSQLPKDRFSAERLKGVDSTLKIQPAELGDSAMYLCTSRGETAYNEQFFGPGTRLTVL.

The sample holds a few counts of this clonotype. This sequence joins TRBV19 and TRBJ2-7; 8 bases agree with TRBD1. CDR1 and CDR2 (germline): LNHDA, SQIVND (reference sequence). The CDR3 has 14 residues. V shed 6 bases, J shed 6 bases, and the junction held 10 bases outside the gene matches. The CDR3 DNA follows: TGTGCCAGTAGGACGAACAGGGGGTTAAGCGAGCAGTACTTC. Protein: CASRTNRGLSEQYF. The full variable domain, with the rest looked up from reference TRBV19 and TRBJ2-7, is DGGITQSPKYLFRKEGQNVTLSCEQNLNHDAMYWYRQDPGQGLRLIYYSQIVNDFQKGDIAEGYSVSREKKESFPLTVTSAQKNPTAFYLCASRTNRGLSEQYFGPGTRLTVT.

A note on this clonotype: An end of the junction differs from the germline gene, which may be a read error. V usage is TRBV29-1 and J usage is TRBJ1-4; the D is unclear. Germline lookup yields CDR1 SQVTM and CDR2 ANQGSEA. The CDR3 covers 10 residues. CDR3 nucleotide sequence: TGCGGCGTTGAAAGGGAAAAACTGTTTTTT. It is translated as CGVEREKLFF.

V and J are TRBV29-1 and TRBJ2-7; D is unresolved. The V end lost 6 bases, the J end lost 7 bases, and 22 bases lay between the germline ends. Germline CDR1 is SQVTM and CDR2 is ANQGSEA. This CDR3 is 14 amino acids long. CDR3 in amino acids: CSVRAGPPRKEQYF. CDR3 bases: TGCAGCGTCCGGGCCGGTCCGCCGCGAAAAGAGCAGTACTTC.

Many counts were recorded for this clonotype. The J gene is TRBJ1-5, the V gene TRBV5-5, with D unclear. Germline CDR1 is SGHKS and CDR2 is YYEKEE (reference sequence). V lost 2 bases, J lost 6 bases, and 12 bases lay in between. The CDR3 length is 14 residues. CDR3 DNA: TGTGCCAGCAGCTTTTCCCCCGTTCTTCAGCCCCAGCATTTT. It specifies CASSFSPVLQPQHF.

This clonotype was seen repeatedly, ten times or more. The V gene is TRBV4-3, the J gene TRBJ2-1, with D possibly matching TRBD2 (5 bases). This CDR3 is built from 13 residues. The V end lost 2 bases, the J end lost 4 bases, and 6 bases lay between the germline ends. Germline V lookup: CDR1 LGHNA, CDR2 YSLEER. For the CDR3, the DNA is TGCGCCAGCAGCCAAAGAGGGTACAATGAGCAGTTCTTC. The encoded protein is CASSQRGYNEQFF.

The chain recombines TRBV20-1 with TRBJ2-5; the match to TRBD1 covers 9 bases. With 3 bases clipped from V and 4 bases from J, the junction kept 12 bases outside the gene matches. CDR1 is DFQATT and CDR2 is SNEGSKA in the germline V gene (reference sequence). The CDR3 has 16 amino acids. The CDR3: CSASGVRTGEAETQYF. In DNA form, the CDR3 reads TGCAGTGCTAGTGGGGTGCGGACAGGGGAAGCAGAGACCCAGTACTTC.

With respect to this clonotype: Lacking the conserved final phenylalanine or tryptophan, this CDR3 likely reflects a read error. The J gene is TRBJ1-1, the V gene TRBV7-6; the D is unclear. The CDR3 spans 17 residues. Trimming removed 4 bases at V and 0 bases at J, with 18 bases between. From germline, CDR1 is SGHVS and CDR2 FNYEAQ. The CDR3 DNA follows: TGTGCCAGCAGCTCCCCGCCGGGGAGTAGGCTGAACACTGAAGCTTTCTGT. Encoded protein: CASSSPPGSRLNTEAFC.

Many counts were recorded for this clonotype. The V and J genes are TRBV20-1 and TRBJ1-5; D may be TRBD1 (5 bases). Per the germline V gene, CDR1 is DFQATT and CDR2 is SNEGSKA (reference sequence). CDR3 length equals 14 residues. V gave up 1 base and J gave up 5 bases, with 12 bases separating them. Here the CDR3 reads CSARGGLPDQPQHF. DNA for the CDR3: TGCAGTGCTAGAGGGGGACTTCCGGATCAGCCCCAGCATTTT.

This clonotype came up a few times. This rearrangement joins TRBV24-1 to TRBJ2-1; TRBD2 might be the D (6 bases). The CDR3 is 15 residues long. Germline lookup yields CDR1 KGHDR and CDR2 SFDVKD. V shed 4 bases and J shed 4 bases, with 13 bases lying between them. The CDR3 sequence: CATSDKGLDYNEQFF. Here the CDR3 DNA reads TGTGCCACCAGTGACAAGGGACTGGATTACAATGAGCAGTTCTTC.

There are many counts of this clonotype. V gene TRBV20-1 combines with J gene TRBJ2-2; TRBD1 aligns across 7 bases. Germline CDR1 and CDR2: DFQATT and SNEGSKA (reference sequence). J lost 1 base, V lost 1 base, and 6 bases had no gene match. The CDR3 sequence is 16 residues long. CDR3 residues: CSARVTGTENTGELFF. CDR3 in DNA: TGCAGTGCTAGAGTTACCGGGACAGAGAACACCGGGGAGCTGTTTTTT.

The chain combines TRBV18 with TRBJ2-3; D remains ambiguous. Trimming cost V 2 bases and J 2 bases, with 5 bases left between them. The length of the CDR3 is 13 residues. Germline values: CDR1 KGHSH, CDR2 LQKENI. The chain's CDR3 is CASSPSVTDTQYF. CDR3 nucleotides: TGTGCCAGCTCACCATCGGTCACAGATACGCAGTATTTT.

This clonotype has a count of ten or more. CDR3 amino acids: CASSYMPASSYEQYF. CDR3 bases: TGTGCCAGCAGTTACATGCCGGCCAGCTCCTACGAGCAGTACTTC. The rearrangement uses TRBV6-5 and TRBJ2-7; D not resolved. With 2 bases removed from V and 0 bases from J, the gap between germline ends came to 11 bases. CDR1 is MNHEY, CDR2 SVGAGI, per germline. This CDR3 contains 15 residues.

This clonotype was found a few times. The V call is TRBV30, the J call TRBJ1-6; D uncertain. The ends were cut back, 5 bases at V and 7 bases at J, with 15 bases in the middle. In germline, CDR1 is GTSNPN, CDR2 SVGIG (reference sequence). This CDR3 region has 14 residues. The CDR3 loop is CAWVPTNRNSPLHF. In DNA form, the CDR3 reads TGTGCCTGGGTTCCGACGAACCGGAATTCACCCCTCCACTTT.

This clonotype was detected only a few times. The chain has TRBV2 and TRBJ2-3; TRBD2 might be the D (6 bases). Looked up from germline, CDR1 is SNHLY and CDR2 is FYNNEI. V was shortened by 6 bases and J by 2 bases, with 18 bases between the two germline ends. The CDR3 covers 16 residues. As DNA, the CDR3 is TGTGCCAGCAGCGCCGTAGGTGGCGGGACCACAGATACGCAGTATTTT. This gives the protein CASSAVGGGTTDTQYF.

This clonotype was recorded a few times. V gene TRBV6-5 combines with J gene TRBJ2-7, with D perhaps matching TRBD1 (5 bases). CDR1 and CDR2 from the germline V gene are MNHEY and SVGAGI. The V end lost 2 bases, the J end lost 5 bases, and 22 bases lay between the germline ends. There are 17 residues in the CDR3. Written as DNA, the CDR3 is TGTGCCAGCAGTTACCCCTCTTTAAGGCAGGGCAATAACGAGCAGTACTTC. Protein product: CASSYPSLRQGNNEQYF.

This sequence joins TRBV15 and TRBJ2-1, with 10 bases fitting TRBD2. This CDR3 has 17 amino acids. J lost 7 bases, V lost 2 bases, and 11 bases had no gene match. Germline V gene data show CDR1 as LNHNV and CDR2 as YYDKDF (reference sequence). The CDR3 coding sequence is TGTGCCACCAGCAGATCGAGGCTAGCGGGAGTGGGGAATGAGCAGTTCTTC. Translation: CATSRSRLAGVGNEQFF. The full variable domain, in which reference TRBV15 and TRBJ2-1 provide the parts outside the CDR3, is DAMVIQNPRYQVTQFGKPVTLSCSQTLNHNVMYWYQQKSSQAPKLLFHYYDKDFNNEADTPDNFQSRRPNTSFCFLDIRSPGLGDTAMYLCATSRSRLAGVGNEQFFGPGTRLTVL.